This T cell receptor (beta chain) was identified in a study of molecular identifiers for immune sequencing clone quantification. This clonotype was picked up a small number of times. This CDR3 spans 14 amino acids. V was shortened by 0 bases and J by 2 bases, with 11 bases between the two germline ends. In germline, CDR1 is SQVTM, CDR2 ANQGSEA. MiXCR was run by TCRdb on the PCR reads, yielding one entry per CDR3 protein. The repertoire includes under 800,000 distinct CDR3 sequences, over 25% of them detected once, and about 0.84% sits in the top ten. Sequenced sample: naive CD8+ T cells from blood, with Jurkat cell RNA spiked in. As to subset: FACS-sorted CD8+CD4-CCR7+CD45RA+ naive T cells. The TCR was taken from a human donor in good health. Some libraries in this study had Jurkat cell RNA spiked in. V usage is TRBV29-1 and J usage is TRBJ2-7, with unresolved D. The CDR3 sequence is CSVEDFTDTYEQYF. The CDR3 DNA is TGCAGCGTTGAAGACTTCACGGATACCTACGAGCAGTACTTC.